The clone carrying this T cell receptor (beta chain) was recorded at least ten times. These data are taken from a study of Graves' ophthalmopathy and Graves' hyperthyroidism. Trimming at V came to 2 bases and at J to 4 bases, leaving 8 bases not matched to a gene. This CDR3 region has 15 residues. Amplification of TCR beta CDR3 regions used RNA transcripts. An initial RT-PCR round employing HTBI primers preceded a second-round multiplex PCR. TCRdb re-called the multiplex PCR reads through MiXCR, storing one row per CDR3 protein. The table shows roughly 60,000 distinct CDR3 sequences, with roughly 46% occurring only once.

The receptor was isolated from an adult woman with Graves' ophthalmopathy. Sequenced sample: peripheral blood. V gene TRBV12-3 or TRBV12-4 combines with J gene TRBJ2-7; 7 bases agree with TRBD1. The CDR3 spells CASSLHDRVNYEQYF. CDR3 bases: TGTGCCAGCAGTTTACACGACAGGGTTAATTACGAGCAGTACTTC.